The 9 T cell receptor beta chains below come from one sample, sequenced in a study of OX40 agonist ivuxolimab in advanced cancers. The repertoire was sequenced with immunoSEQ multiplex PCR; TCRdb's copy has only in-frame clones and lacks some. The sample carries approximately 78,000 clones, about nine tenths recorded once. The sequencing used CD4+ or CD8+ T cells sorted from blood, collected in a trial of the OX40 agonist ivuxolimab. The receptors come from an adult with an advanced solid tumor such as melanoma, head and neck, liver or kidney cancer.

The chain carries TRBV7-2 and TRBJ2-1; no definite D call. Per germline, CDR1 SGHTA and CDR2 FQGNSA. V was trimmed by 5 bases and J by 6 bases, leaving 14 bases between them. The CDR3 sequence is 14 residues long. This CDR3 reads CASSPSPDLNEQFF. CDR3 nucleotides: TGTGCCAGCAGCCCCAGCCCTGACCTCAATGAGCAGTTCTTC.

This chain links TRBV19 with TRBJ2-5; TRBD2 matches 8 bases. Germline-derived CDR1 and CDR2 are LNHDA and SQIVND (reference sequence). The ends lost 6 bases at V and 0 bases at J; junction bases unmatched: 3. The CDR3 length is 14 residues. The CDR3 reads CASSYSGDQETQYF. Here the CDR3 DNA reads TGTGCCAGTAGCTATAGCGGGGACCAAGAGACCCAGTACTTC.

V is TRBV2 and J is TRBJ2-7, with 7 bases aligning to TRBD1. CDR3 length: 12 residues. The V gene's germline CDR1 is SNHLY and CDR2 FYNNEI. V dropped 6 bases and J dropped 3; count of bases not matched to a gene: 2. The CDR3 DNA reads TGTGCCAGCAGCCGGACAGGCTACGAGCAGTACTTC. This translates into CASSRTGYEQYF.

The chain recombines TRBV5-1 with TRBJ1-1, with D unresolved. V was pared by 4 bases and J by 5 bases, with 12 bases between. The CDR3 length is 13 residues. The germline V gene encodes CDR1 SGHRS and CDR2 YFSETQ. The CDR3 DNA follows: TGCGCCAGCAGCCTGACACGAAGGACTGAAGCTTTCTTT. Protein sequence: CASSLTRRTEAFF.

The chain has TRBV28 and TRBJ2-3; weak D call: TRBD2 (5 bases). CDR3 length: 11 amino acids. Between the trimmed V and J ends, which lost 7 bases and 5 bases, there was a span of 7 bases. Per the germline V gene, CDR1 is MDHEN and CDR2 is SYDVKM. The CDR3 DNA follows: TGTGCCAGCACAGAGGGAGATACGCAGTATTTT. Amino acids: CASTEGDTQYF.

This clone was seen a few times. V is TRBV7-9 and J is TRBJ1-3, with D hard to call. With 1 base removed from V and 9 bases from J, the gap between germline ends came to 7 bases. Germline V gives CDR1 SEHNR, CDR2 FQNEAQ (reference sequence). This CDR3 comprises 12 residues. The CDR3 sequence is CASSLELGTIYF. CDR3 in DNA: TGTGCCAGCAGCTTAGAGTTAGGCACCATATATTTT.

CDR3 loop: CASGLVVAGEADTQYF. CDR3 sequence (DNA): TGTGCTAGTGGTTTGGTGGTAGCGGGGGAGGCAGATACGCAGTATTTT. J is TRBJ2-3 and V is TRBV12-5; 9 positions match TRBD2. Germline CDR1 LGHNT, CDR2 FRNRAP. J gave up 4 bases and V 0 bases, and 5 bases lay outside the gene matches. CDR3 length equals 16 residues.

The chain couples TRBV6-1 to TRBJ2-7; D gene uncertain. V was pared by 1 base and J by 2 bases, with 15 bases between. The CDR3 is 16 amino acids. From germline, CDR1 is MNHNS and CDR2 SASEGT. For the CDR3, the DNA is TGTGCCAGCAGTGAAGGGCACCTCACTTTACCCTACGAGCAGTACTTC. This codes for CASSEGHLTLPYEQYF.

The chain is built from TRBV14 and TRBJ2-2; 7 nucleotides align to TRBD2. Per germline, CDR1 SGHDN and CDR2 FVKESK. V lost 0 bases and J lost 8; bases outside the gene matches: 12. This CDR3 has 17 amino acids. CDR3 protein: CASSQEAGESRRGELFF. The CDR3 DNA reads as TGTGCCAGCAGCCAAGAGGCGGGGGAAAGCCGTCGAGGGGAGCTGTTTTTT.